The 2 T cell receptor beta chains reported below all come from one sample, sequenced in a study of blood T cell repertoires in COVID-19 (dated by TCRdb to about 2020). Library creation used the immunoSEQ multiplex PCR assay. Drawn from immuneACCESS, this table holds only the in-frame rearrangements with V and J called that TCRdb kept. Clones are partly lost; checked studies trace under half to an unresolved V gene and leave the rest unexplained. Within this sample are around 150,000 clones, with roughly 90% of them counted one time only. The top ten clonotypes cover less than 8% of the sample. What was sequenced was PBMCs or T cells enriched from blood (not recorded which). The receptors stem from a woman aged 50 to 60 who had recovered from COVID-19.

The genes are TRBV5-1 and TRBJ2-7; 10 nucleotides agree with TRBD2. V lost 4 bases to trimming and J lost 7 bases; unmatched junction nucleotides: 5. Germline values: CDR1 SGHRS, CDR2 YFSETQ. This CDR3 is 13 amino acids long. This CDR3 reads CASSGGLAKEQYF. DNA of the CDR3: TGCGCCAGCAGCGGGGGACTAGCGAAGGAGCAGTACTTC.

This sequence joins TRBV6-2 or TRBV6-3 and TRBJ2-5; TRBD2 might be the D (5 bases). In germline, CDR1 is MNHEY, CDR2 SVGEGT. There are 14 residues in the CDR3. V lost 5 bases and J 5 bases, leaving 15 bases between the germline ends. Here the CDR3 DNA reads TGTGCCAGCAGTGAGGCGGGCCCCTCTGAGACCCAGTACTTC. Its translation: CASSEAGPSETQYF.